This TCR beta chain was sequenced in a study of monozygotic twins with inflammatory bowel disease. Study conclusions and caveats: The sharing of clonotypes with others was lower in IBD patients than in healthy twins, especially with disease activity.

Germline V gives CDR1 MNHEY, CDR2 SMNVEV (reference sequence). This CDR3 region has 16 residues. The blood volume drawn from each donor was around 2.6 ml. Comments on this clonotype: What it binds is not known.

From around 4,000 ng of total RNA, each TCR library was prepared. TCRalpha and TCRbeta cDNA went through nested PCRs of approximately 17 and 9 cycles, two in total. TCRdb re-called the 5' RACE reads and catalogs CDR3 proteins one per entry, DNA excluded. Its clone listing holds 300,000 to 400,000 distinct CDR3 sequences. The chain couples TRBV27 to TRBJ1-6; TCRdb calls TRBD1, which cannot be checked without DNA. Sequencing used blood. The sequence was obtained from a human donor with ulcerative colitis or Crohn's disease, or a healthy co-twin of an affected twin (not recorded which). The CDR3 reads CASSLGFGRGPTPLHF.